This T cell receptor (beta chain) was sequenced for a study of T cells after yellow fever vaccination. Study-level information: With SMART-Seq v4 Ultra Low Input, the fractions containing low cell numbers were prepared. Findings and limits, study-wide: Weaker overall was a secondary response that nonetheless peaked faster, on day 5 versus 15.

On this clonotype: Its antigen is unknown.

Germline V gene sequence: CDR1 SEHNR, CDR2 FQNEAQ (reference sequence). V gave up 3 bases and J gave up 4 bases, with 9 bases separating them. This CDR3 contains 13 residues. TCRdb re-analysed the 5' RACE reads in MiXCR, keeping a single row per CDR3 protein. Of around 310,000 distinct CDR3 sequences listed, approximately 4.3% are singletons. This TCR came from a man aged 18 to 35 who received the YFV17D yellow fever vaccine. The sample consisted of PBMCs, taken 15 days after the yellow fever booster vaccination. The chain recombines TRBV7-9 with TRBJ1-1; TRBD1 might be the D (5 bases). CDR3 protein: CASSFGASTEAFF. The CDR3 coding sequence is TGTGCCAGCAGCTTCGGGGCGAGCACTGAAGCTTTCTTT.